This is a list of T cell receptor beta chains from one sample in a study of shared clonotypes between healthy human individuals. TCRdb's table, derived via immunoSEQ multiplex PCR, lists solely in-frame clones and lacks some. The sample comprises roughly 2,000,000 clones, just under 95% of which are singletons, and around 1.7% rests with the top ten. Sequences were obtained from naive CD8+ T cells from PBMCs. Receptors were obtained from a man younger than 35 in good health. Some clones in this sample may be carry-over from other donors' samples. Both conserved end residues are part of each CDR3. The D gene is left open where the match is weak. A clone size is listed for some rows: how often the clone was seen (once, few, many), or a class if it is expanded.

TRBJ2-3	-	TRBV27	-	CASSPLPWGTDTQYF	TGTGCCAGCAGTCCGCTACCTTGGGGGACAGATACGCAGTATTTT
TRBJ2-7	TRBD2	TRBV9	-	CASSAGGGPPYEQYF	TGTGCCAGCAGCGCGGGCGGGGGACCCCCCTACGAGCAGTACTTC
TRBJ1-2	-	TRBV29-1	-	CSVVAGDYGYTF	TGCAGCGTTGTAGCTGGGGACTATGGCTACACCTTC
TRBJ2-7	-	TRBV10-2	-	CASSSRGIYEQYF	TGCGCCAGCAGTTCGAGGGGGATCTACGAGCAGTACTTC
TRBJ1-3	TRBD1	TRBV27	-	CASSSTGLNTIYF	TGTGCCAGCAGTTCGACAGGGTTGAACACCATATATTTT
TRBJ2-7	TRBD2	TRBV7-8	once	CASMGLAGDTHEQYF	TGTGCCAGCATGGGTCTAGCGGGAGATACCCACGAGCAGTACTTC
TRBJ1-1	TRBD1	TRBV19	-	CASSLTGEFIGEAFF	TGTGCCAGTAGCCTGACAGGGGAGTTCATCGGTGAAGCTTTCTTT
TRBJ1-2	TRBD1	TRBV19	-	CASSFDRTGETYGYTF	TGTGCCAGTAGTTTTGACCGGACAGGAGAAACTTATGGCTACACCTTC
TRBJ2-4	-	TRBV5-6	-	CASSPRGTKNIQYF	TGTGCCAGCAGCCCCCGGGGGACCAAAAACATTCAGTACTTC
TRBJ2-2	TRBD1	TRBV27	-	CASSLSGGWVSGELFF	TGTGCCAGCAGTTTATCAGGGGGCTGGGTTAGCGGGGAGCTGTTTTTT
TRBJ2-7	TRBD2	TRBV28	-	CASSAFRAGGGYEQYF	TGTGCCAGCAGTGCCTTTCGGGCGGGAGGGGGATACGAGCAGTACTTC
TRBJ2-3	-	TRBV4-3	-	CASSQDLGASTDTQYF	TGCGCCAGCAGCCAAGATTTGGGGGCTAGCACAGATACGCAGTATTTT
TRBJ2-7	TRBD2	TRBV29-1	-	CSVAGTSGSYEQYF	TGCAGCGTAGCAGGGACTAGCGGCTCCTACGAGCAGTACTTC
TRBJ2-3	TRBD2	TRBV4-3	-	CASSLLAGTTTDTQYF	TGCGCCAGCAGCCTCCTAGCGGGCACGACCACAGATACGCAGTATTTT
TRBJ2-3	-	TRBV5-4	-	CASSFWSDSTDTQYF	TGTGCCAGCAGCTTTTGGTCAGACTCCACAGATACGCAGTATTTT
TRBJ1-5	-	TRBV27	once	CASSPYSNRNQPQHF	TGTGCCAGCAGTCCGTACAGTAATCGCAATCAGCCCCAGCATTTT
TRBJ2-3	TRBD2	TRBV19	-	CASSIGLAGVTDTQYF	TGTGCCAGTAGTATCGGACTAGCGGGGGTCACAGATACGCAGTATTTT
TRBJ1-4	-	TRBV27	-	CASSPRESYNEKLFF	TGTGCCAGCAGTCCGCGGGAGAGCTATAATGAAAAACTGTTTTTT
TRBJ2-7	-	TRBV4-1	once	CASSQDRDSSYEQYF	TGCGCCAGCAGCCAAGACCGTGACAGTAGCTACGAGCAGTACTTC
TRBJ1-2	-	TRBV19	-	CASSPSGHGYTF	TGTGCCAGTAGTCCCTCCGGCCATGGCTACACCTTC
TRBJ2-1	TRBD2	TRBV10-3	-	CAANSGDHEQFF	TGTGCCGCCAATAGCGGGGACCATGAGCAGTTCTTC
TRBJ2-7	-	TRBV7-8	-	CASSLAFGVVYEQYF	TGTGCCAGCAGCTTAGCTTTCGGCGTGGTCTACGAGCAGTACTTC
TRBJ2-7	-	TRBV27	-	CASSLNPRHEQYF	TGTGCCAGCAGTTTAAACCCGCGGCACGAGCAGTACTTC
TRBJ1-1	TRBD1	TRBV25-1	-	CASSHGGDRVYGSTEAFF	TGTGCCAGCAGCCACGGGGGGGACAGGGTGTACGGTAGCACTGAAGCTTTCTTT